This entry lists 2 T cell receptor beta chains sequenced from one sample in a study of T cell changes during pregnancy in multiple sclerosis. Generated by immunoSEQ multiplex PCR, the TCRdb table keeps only in-frame clones and is missing some. The sample has 30,000 to 40,000 clones; 90% are singletons. The specimen was CD4+ T cells from peripheral blood mononuclear cells, collected in the first trimester of pregnancy. The source is a female donor in good health, enrolled as a control in a pregnancy study.

This clone appeared once. The chain couples TRBV7-2 to TRBJ1-2; perhaps TRBD1 as D (5 bases). The CDR3 contains 15 residues. Trimming stripped 3 bases from V and 4 bases from J, with 15 bases between. Germline V gene lookup returns CDR1 SGHTA and CDR2 FQGNSA. The CDR3 DNA sequence: TGTGCCAGCAGCTTTAGCATTACAGGCGGCTATGGCTACACCTTC. Its translation is CASSFSITGGYGYTF.

The V call is TRBV18, the J call TRBJ2-7; 11 positions agree with TRBD1. Germline V lookup: CDR1 KGHSH, CDR2 LQKENI. J lost 3 bases, V lost 3 bases, and 7 bases had no gene match. CDR3 length: 16 amino acids. In nucleotides, the CDR3 is TGTGCCAGCTCACCTGTTACGGGGACAGGGGGCTACGAGCAGTACTTC. This gives the protein CASSPVTGTGGYEQYF. The variable domain in full, completed from reference TRBV18 and TRBJ2-7, reads NAGVMQNPRHLVRRRGQEARLRCSPMKGHSHVYWYRQLPEEGLKFMVYLQKENIIDESGMPKERFSAEFPKEGPSILRIQQVVRGDSAAYFCASSPVTGTGGYEQYFGPGTRLTVT.